Below, 14 T cell receptor beta chains from the same sample are listed, as sequenced in a study of T-cell reconstitution after alpha-beta-depleted transplantation in children. A library of TCRbeta sequences, prepared with unique molecular identifiers, was generated. TCRdb called the PCR reads again in MiXCR, with one record for every CDR3 protein. The sample holds 700,000 or so distinct CDR3 sequences, around 12% seen once. This sample comprised PBMCs, obtained before TCRalphabeta/CD19-depleted stem cell transplant. These receptors were collected from a girl aged 2 to 10 with congenital amegakaryocytic thrombocytopenia, due to receive a stem cell transplant.

This chain connects TRBV28 to TRBJ2-7, with D perhaps TRBD2 (6 bases). This CDR3 contains 15 residues. The V and J ends lost 3 bases and 5 bases respectively, with 17 bases between them. CDR1 is MDHEN and CDR2 is SYDVKM in the germline V gene. The CDR3 sequence: CASSFLGEAWDEQYF. The CDR3 coding sequence is TGTGCCAGCAGTTTCTTAGGGGAGGCCTGGGACGAGCAGTACTTC.

This clonotype was counted between two and nine times. This rearrangement joins TRBV5-1 to TRBJ1-2; tentatively, D is TRBD1 (5 bases). Germline CDR1 is SGHRS and CDR2 is YFSETQ. This CDR3 comprises 15 residues. V shed 3 bases and J shed 4 bases, with 16 bases lying between them. The CDR3 nucleotides read TGCGCCAGCAGCTCGGGTCAGGGAACACTCTATGGCTACACCTTC. Protein sequence: CASSSGQGTLYGYTF. Supplemented by reference TRBV5-1 and TRBJ1-2, the full variable domain reads KAGVTQTPRYLIKTRGQQVTLSCSPISGHRSVSWYQQTPGQGLQFLFEYFSETQRNKGNFPGRFSGRQFSNSRSEMNVSTLELGDSALYLCASSSGQGTLYGYTFGSGTRLTVV.

V and J are TRBV5-1 and TRBJ1-2; TRBD1 might be the D (5 bases). Germline values: CDR1 SGHRS, CDR2 YFSETQ. The CDR3 extends over 14 amino acids. Trimming removed 0 bases at V and 6 bases at J, with 12 bases between. The CDR3 sequence is CASSLGAGHDGYTF. CDR3 DNA sequence: TGCGCCAGCAGCTTGGGTGCAGGGCACGATGGCTACACCTTC.

This sequence joins TRBV18 and TRBJ2-6; D not certain. The V end lost 2 bases, the J end lost 3 bases, and 17 bases lay between the germline ends. Per the germline V gene, CDR1 is KGHSH and CDR2 is LQKENI. The CDR3 runs 18 residues. CDR3 protein: CASSPDGPLEFGANVLTF. The CDR3 DNA follows: TGTGCCAGCTCACCAGACGGACCCCTAGAATTTGGGGCCAACGTCCTGACTTTC.

The table lists this clonotype with a count of one. The V call is TRBV14, the J call TRBJ2-6; D is perhaps TRBD1 (5 bases). Germline loops: CDR1 SGHDN, CDR2 FVKESK. The V end lost 1 base, the J end lost 0 bases, and 10 bases lay between the germline ends. The CDR3 consists of 17 residues. The DNA for the CDR3 is TGTGCCAGCAGCCAAGGGGGCTACCTCTCTGGGGCCAACGTCCTGACTTTC. Translating it yields CASSQGGYLSGANVLTF.

Comment on this clonotype: A clone one base away is much larger, so this may be a read error. The chain carries TRBV5-1 and TRBJ2-3; TRBD2 agrees at 9 bases. The germline V gene encodes CDR1 SGHRS and CDR2 YFSETQ. The CDR3 is 16 residues long. The DNA for the CDR3 is TGCGCCAGCAGCGGGGGACTAGCTTTCTTCACAGATACGCCGTATTTT. Protein sequence: CASSGGLAFFTDTPYF.

A few counts support this clonotype. The chain carries TRBV20-1 and TRBJ2-7; 15 bases fit TRBD2. Germline trimming cut 5 bases from V and 5 bases from J; bases unmatched to any gene: 16. The CDR3 contains 18 residues. The germline gives CDR1 DFQATT, CDR2 SNEGSKA (reference sequence). CDR3 residues: CSALPGLAGGPNENEQYF. In nucleotides, the CDR3 is TGCAGTGCTCTCCCCGGACTAGCGGGAGGGCCTAACGAGAACGAGCAGTACTTC.

The CDR3 DNA sequence: TGTGCCAGCAGCTCCCCTCGGGACTTAATCACAGATACGCAGTATTTT. It specifies CASSSPRDLITDTQYF. V usage is TRBV11-2 and J usage is TRBJ2-3; tentative D call: TRBD2 (6 bases). CDR3 length: 16 residues. Trimming left V 4 bases short and J 2 bases short, with 16 bases between. The germline V gene encodes CDR1 SGHAT and CDR2 FQNNGV.

This clonotype has only a few counts. The chain couples TRBV5-1 to TRBJ2-1, with 13 bases identical to TRBD2. The CDR3 totals 15 residues. Germline CDR1 is SGHRS and CDR2 is YFSETQ. With 4 bases clipped from V and 9 bases from J, the junction kept 7 bases outside the gene matches. The CDR3 DNA sequence: TGCGCCAGCAGCCCATGGACTAGCGGGAGTCGTGAGCAGTTCTTC. This codes for CASSPWTSGSREQFF.

In this sample, this clonotype turned up a few times. This chain links TRBV11-2 with TRBJ1-2; 8 bases line up with TRBD1. This CDR3 spans 19 amino acids. After removal of 5 bases from V and 5 bases from J, the junction contained 22 bases not matched to a gene. Per germline, CDR1 SGHAT and CDR2 FQNNGV. CDR3 protein: CASSGDPRDRIFKVYGYTF. DNA for the CDR3: TGTGCCAGCAGCGGAGACCCCCGGGACAGGATTTTTAAAGTTTATGGCTACACCTTC.

This clonotype was detected ten times or more. This chain links TRBV20-1 with TRBJ2-7, with TRBD2 matching over 8 bases. Losses at the gene ends were 4 bases for V and 5 bases for J; bases not matched to a gene: 10. The germline CDR1 and CDR2 sequences are DFQATT and SNEGSKA (reference sequence). The CDR3 covers 14 residues. CDR3 amino acids: CSATPGLVSDEQYF. The CDR3 DNA reads TGCAGTGCTACACCGGGACTAGTCTCGGACGAGCAGTACTTC.

At least ten counts were recorded for this clonotype. The chain recombines TRBV7-3 with TRBJ2-2, with 7 bases aligning to TRBD2. CDR3 length: 12 amino acids. J was trimmed by 3 bases and V by 8 bases; bases with no gene match: 0. The germline V gene has CDR1 SGHTA and CDR2 FQGTGA. CDR3 sequence (DNA): TGTGCCAGCGGACTAGACACCGGGGAGCTGTTTTTT. It is translated as CASGLDTGELFF.

The V and J genes are TRBV20-1 and TRBJ2-1, with 10 nucleotides matching TRBD2. CDR1 and CDR2 (germline): DFQATT, SNEGSKA (reference sequence). The ends lost 3 bases at V and 3 bases at J; junction bases unmatched: 8. This CDR3 is 16 amino acids long. CDR3 in amino acids: CSARVLAGAVYNEQFF. The DNA for the CDR3 is TGCAGTGCTAGGGTTCTAGCGGGAGCTGTCTACAATGAGCAGTTCTTC.

This clonotype was counted many times. The chain has TRBV11-2 and TRBJ2-5, with 9 bases matching TRBD2. There are 14 residues in the CDR3. V trimming: 5 bases; J trimming: 5 bases; junction bases outside the gene matches: 6. CDR1 is SGHAT, CDR2 FQNNGV, per germline. The CDR3 coding sequence is TGTGCCAGCAGCACCTGGACTAGCGCCGAGACCCAGTACTTC. Amino acid sequence: CASSTWTSAETQYF.